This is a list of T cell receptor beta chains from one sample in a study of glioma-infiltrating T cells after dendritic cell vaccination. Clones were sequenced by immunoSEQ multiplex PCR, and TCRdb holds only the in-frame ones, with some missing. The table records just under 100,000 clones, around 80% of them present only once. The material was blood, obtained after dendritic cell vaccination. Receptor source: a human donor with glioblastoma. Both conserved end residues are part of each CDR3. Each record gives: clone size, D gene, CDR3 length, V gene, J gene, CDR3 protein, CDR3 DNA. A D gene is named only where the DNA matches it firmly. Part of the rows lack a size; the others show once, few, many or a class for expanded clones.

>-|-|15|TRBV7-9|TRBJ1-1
CASSPAISGLGGAFF
TGTGCCAGCAGCCCAGCCATTTCCGGGTTGGGGGGAGCTTTCTTT
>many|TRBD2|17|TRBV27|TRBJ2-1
CASRDPASGSSYNEQFF
TGTGCCAGCAGAGATCCGGCTAGCGGGAGCTCCTACAATGAGCAGTTCTTC
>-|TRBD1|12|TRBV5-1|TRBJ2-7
CASRVGTGAQYF
TGCGCCAGCAGAGTCGGGACAGGGGCGCAGTACTTC
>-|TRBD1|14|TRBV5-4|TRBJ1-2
CASSHSGGLGGYTF
TGTGCCAGCAGCCACTCAGGGGGTCTGGGCGGCTACACCTTC
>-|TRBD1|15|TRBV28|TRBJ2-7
CASSEGQPPTYEQYF
TGTGCCAGCAGTGAGGGACAGCCACCAACCTACGAGCAGTACTTC
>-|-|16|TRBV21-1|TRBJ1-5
CASSIFGQDSNQPQHF
TGTGCCAGCAGCATTTTTGGACAGGATAGCAATCAGCCCCAGCATTTT
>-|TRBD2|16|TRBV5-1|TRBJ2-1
CASSSTSGILLSEQFF
TGCGCCAGCAGCTCTACTAGCGGGATCCTACTTAGTGAGCAGTTCTTC
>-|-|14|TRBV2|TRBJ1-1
CASFLGEGNTEAFF
TGTGCCAGCTTTCTCGGTGAGGGGAACACTGAAGCTTTCTTT
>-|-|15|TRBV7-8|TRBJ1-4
CASSLGGLRGEKLFF
TGTGCCAGCAGCTTAGGGGGGCTAAGAGGTGAAAAACTGTTTTTT
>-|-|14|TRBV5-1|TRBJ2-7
CASSLGSGSYEQYF
TGCGCCAGCAGCTTGGGAAGCGGATCCTACGAGCAGTACTTC
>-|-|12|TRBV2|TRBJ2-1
CASSEARGQQFF
TGTGCCAGCAGTGAAGCGCGGGGGCAGCAGTTCTTC
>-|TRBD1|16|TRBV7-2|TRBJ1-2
CASSPKGTGGVNGYTF
TGTGCCAGCAGCCCAAAGGGGACAGGGGGAGTCAATGGCTACACCTTC
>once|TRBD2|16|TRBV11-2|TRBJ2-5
CASSPPLAGVWETQYF
TGTGCCAGCAGCCCCCCACTAGCGGGAGTATGGGAGACCCAGTACTTC
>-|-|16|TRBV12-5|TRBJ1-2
CASGDGVGRVYSGYTF
TGTGCTAGTGGCGATGGGGTAGGCAGGGTTTATTCTGGCTACACCTTC
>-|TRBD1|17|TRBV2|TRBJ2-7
CASSELLRGRKVYEQYF
TGTGCCAGCAGTGAACTTCTCAGGGGGCGAAAAGTCTACGAGCAGTACTTC
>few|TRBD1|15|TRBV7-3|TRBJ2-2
CASSLKGQGTGELFF
TGTGCCAGCAGCTTAAAGGGACAGGGGACCGGGGAGCTGTTTTTT
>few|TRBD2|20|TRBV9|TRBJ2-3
CASSSHLILAGAKSTDTQYF
TGTGCCAGCAGCTCCCATCTGATACTAGCGGGAGCGAAAAGCACAGATACGCAGTATTTT
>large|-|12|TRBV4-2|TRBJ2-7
CASSQDNYEQYF
TGTGCCAGCAGCCAAGATAACTACGAGCAGTACTTC
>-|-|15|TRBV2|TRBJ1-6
CATRREGRFWEPLHF
TGTGCCACCCGGCGCGAGGGAAGGTTTTGGGAACCCCTCCACTTT
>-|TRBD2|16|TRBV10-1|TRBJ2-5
CASSDFGLVGEETQYF
TGCGCCAGCAGTGACTTTGGACTAGTCGGGGAAGAGACCCAGTACTTC
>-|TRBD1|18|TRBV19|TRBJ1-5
CASSLGGGSTKTNQPQHF
TGTGCCAGTTCCCTCGGAGGGGGCTCGACCAAAACCAATCAGCCCCAGCATTTT
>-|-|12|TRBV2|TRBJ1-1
CASTPEDTEAFF
TGTGCCAGCACCCCCGAGGACACTGAAGCTTTCTTT
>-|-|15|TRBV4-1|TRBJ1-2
CASSQDPTGNYGYTF
TGCGCCAGCAGCCAAGATCCCACAGGGAACTATGGCTACACCTTC
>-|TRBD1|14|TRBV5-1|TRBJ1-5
CASSPDRGNQPQHF
TGCGCCAGCAGCCCCGACAGGGGGAATCAGCCCCAGCATTTT
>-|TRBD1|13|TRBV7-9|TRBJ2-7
CASTSGTGYEQYF
TGTGCCAGCACCTCAGGGACAGGCTACGAGCAGTACTTC
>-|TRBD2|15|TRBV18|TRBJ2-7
CASSRTSGGFYEQYF
TGTGCCAGCTCACGCACTAGCGGGGGTTTCTACGAGCAGTACTTC
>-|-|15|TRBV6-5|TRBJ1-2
CASSYGRPEGYGYTF
TGTGCCAGCAGTTACGGTAGACCCGAGGGCTATGGCTACACCTTC
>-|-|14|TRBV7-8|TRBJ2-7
CASSIGHSSYEQYF
TGTGCCAGCAGCATCGGACACAGCTCCTACGAGCAGTACTTC
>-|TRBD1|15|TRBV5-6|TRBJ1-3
CASSTYRGSGNTIYF
TGTGCCAGCAGCACCTACAGGGGGTCTGGAAACACCATATATTTT
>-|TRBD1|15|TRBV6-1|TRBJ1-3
CASILGTGPGNTIYF
TGTGCCAGCATCCTCGGGACAGGGCCTGGAAACACCATATATTTT
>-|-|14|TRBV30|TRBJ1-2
CAWSPLLANYGYTF
TGTGCCTGGAGTCCGCTCCTAGCTAACTATGGCTACACCTTC